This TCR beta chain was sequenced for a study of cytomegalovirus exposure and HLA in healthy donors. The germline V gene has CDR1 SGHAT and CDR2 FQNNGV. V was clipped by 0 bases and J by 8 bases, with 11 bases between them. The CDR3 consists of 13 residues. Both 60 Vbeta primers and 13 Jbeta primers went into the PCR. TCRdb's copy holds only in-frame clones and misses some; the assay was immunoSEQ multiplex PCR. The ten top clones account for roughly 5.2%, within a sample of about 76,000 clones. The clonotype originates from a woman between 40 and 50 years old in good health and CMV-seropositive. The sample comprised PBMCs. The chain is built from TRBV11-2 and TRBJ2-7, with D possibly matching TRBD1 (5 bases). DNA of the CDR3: TGTGCCAGCAGCTTAGACAGGGTCTCAAAGCAGTACTTC. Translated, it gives CASSLDRVSKQYF.